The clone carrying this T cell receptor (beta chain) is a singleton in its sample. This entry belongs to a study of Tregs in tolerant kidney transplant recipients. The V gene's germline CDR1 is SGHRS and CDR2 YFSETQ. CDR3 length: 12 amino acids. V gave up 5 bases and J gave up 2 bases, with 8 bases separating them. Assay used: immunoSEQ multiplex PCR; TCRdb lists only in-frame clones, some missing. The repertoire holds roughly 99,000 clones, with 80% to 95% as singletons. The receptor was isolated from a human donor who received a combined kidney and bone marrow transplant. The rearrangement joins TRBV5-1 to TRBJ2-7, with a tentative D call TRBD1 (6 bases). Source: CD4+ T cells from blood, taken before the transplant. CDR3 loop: CASRRDTYEQYF. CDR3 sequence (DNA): TGCGCCAGCAGGAGGGACACCTACGAGCAGTACTTC.